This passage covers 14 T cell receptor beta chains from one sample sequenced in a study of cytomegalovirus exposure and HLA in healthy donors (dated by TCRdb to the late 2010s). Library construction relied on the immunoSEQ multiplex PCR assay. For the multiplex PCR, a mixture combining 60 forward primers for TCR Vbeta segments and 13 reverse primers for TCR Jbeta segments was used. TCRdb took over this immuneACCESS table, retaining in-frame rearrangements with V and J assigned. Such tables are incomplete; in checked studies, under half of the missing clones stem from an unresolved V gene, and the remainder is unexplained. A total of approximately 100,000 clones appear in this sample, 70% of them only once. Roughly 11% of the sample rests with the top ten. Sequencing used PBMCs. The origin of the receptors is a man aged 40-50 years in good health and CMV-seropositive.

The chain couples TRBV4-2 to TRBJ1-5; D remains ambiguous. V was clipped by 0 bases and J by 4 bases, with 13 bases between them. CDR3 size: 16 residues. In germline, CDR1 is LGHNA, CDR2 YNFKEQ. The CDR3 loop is CASSQERRQQNQPQHF. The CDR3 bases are TGTGCCAGCAGCCAAGAGCGGCGGCAGCAGAATCAGCCCCAGCATTTT.

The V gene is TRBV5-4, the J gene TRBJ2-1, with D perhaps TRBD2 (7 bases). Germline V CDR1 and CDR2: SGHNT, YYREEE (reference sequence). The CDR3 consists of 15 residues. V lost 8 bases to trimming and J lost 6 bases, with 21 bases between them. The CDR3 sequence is CASSTRGALINEQFF. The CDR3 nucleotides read TGTGCCAGTTCTACCCGGGGGGCGTTGATCAATGAGCAGTTCTTC.

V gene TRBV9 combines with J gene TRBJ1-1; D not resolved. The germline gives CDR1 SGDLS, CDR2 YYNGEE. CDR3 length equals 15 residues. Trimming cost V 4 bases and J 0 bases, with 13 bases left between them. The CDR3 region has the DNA TGTGCCAGCAGCACTCGGACTGAAATGAACACTGAAGCTTTCTTT. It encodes CASSTRTEMNTEAFF.

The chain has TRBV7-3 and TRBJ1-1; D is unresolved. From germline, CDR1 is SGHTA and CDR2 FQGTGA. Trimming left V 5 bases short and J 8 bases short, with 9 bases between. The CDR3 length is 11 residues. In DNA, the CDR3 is TGTGCCAGCAGCATAGGAGGGGAAGCTTTCTTT. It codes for CASSIGGEAFF.

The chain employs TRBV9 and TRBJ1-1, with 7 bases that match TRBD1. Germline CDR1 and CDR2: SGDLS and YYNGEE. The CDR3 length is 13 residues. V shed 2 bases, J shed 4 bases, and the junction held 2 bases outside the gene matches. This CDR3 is CASSVQGGTEAFF. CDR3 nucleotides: TGTGCCAGCAGCGTCCAGGGGGGCACTGAAGCTTTCTTT.

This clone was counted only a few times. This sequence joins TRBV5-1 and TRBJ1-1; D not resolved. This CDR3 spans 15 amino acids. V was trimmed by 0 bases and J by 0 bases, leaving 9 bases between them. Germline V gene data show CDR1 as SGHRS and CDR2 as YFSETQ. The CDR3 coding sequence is TGCGCCAGCAGCTTGGGATCCGACATGAACACTGAAGCTTTCTTT. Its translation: CASSLGSDMNTEAFF. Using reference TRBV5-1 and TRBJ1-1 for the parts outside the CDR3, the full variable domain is KAGVTQTPRYLIKTRGQQVTLSCSPISGHRSVSWYQQTPGQGLQFLFEYFSETQRNKGNFPGRFSGRQFSNSRSEMNVSTLELGDSALYLCASSLGSDMNTEAFFGQGTRLTVV.

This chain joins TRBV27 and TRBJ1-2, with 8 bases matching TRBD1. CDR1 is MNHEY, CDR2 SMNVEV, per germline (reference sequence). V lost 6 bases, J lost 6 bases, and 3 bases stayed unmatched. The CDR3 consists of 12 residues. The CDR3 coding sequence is TGTGCCAGCAGCGGACAGGGCAATGGCTACACCTTC. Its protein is CASSGQGNGYTF.

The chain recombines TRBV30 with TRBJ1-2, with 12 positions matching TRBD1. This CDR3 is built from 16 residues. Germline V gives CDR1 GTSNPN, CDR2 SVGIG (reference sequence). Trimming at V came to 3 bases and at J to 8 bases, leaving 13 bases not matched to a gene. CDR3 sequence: CAWSFTGTGGVRGYTF. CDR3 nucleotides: TGTGCCTGGAGCTTTACCGGGACAGGGGGCGTAAGGGGCTACACCTTC.

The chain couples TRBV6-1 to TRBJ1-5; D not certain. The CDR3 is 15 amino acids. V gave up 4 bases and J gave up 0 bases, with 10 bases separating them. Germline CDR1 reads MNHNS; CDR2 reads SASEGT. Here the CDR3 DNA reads TGTGCCAGCAGTGTGGCAGATTATAGCAATCAGCCCCAGCATTTT. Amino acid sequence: CASSVADYSNQPQHF.

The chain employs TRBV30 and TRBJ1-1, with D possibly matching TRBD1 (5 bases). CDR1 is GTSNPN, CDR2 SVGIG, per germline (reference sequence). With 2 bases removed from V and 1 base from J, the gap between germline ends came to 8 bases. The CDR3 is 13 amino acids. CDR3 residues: CAWSNGGNTEAFF. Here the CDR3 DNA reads TGTGCCTGGAGTAACGGGGGGAACACTGAAGCTTTCTTT.

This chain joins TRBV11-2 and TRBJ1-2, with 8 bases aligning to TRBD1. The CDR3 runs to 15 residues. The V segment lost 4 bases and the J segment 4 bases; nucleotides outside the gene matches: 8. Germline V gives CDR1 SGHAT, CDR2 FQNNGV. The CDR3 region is CASSSPRQGSYGYTF. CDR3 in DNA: TGTGCCAGCAGCTCCCCGAGACAGGGGAGCTATGGCTACACCTTC.

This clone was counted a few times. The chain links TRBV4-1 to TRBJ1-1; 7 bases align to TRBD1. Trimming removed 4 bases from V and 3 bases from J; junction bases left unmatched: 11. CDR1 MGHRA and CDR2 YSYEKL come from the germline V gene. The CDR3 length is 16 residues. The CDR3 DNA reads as TGCGCCAGCAGCCTCTTACACAGGGGCCCGCACACTGAAGCTTTCTTT. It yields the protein CASSLLHRGPHTEAFF.

CDR3 loop: CASSFDREDGYTF. For the CDR3, the DNA is TGTGCCAGCAGCTTCGACAGGGAGGATGGCTACACCTTC. The chain carries TRBV7-9 and TRBJ1-2; 7 bases are shared with TRBD1. Trimming cost V 3 bases and J 6 bases; bases outside gene matches: 4. The CDR3 covers 13 residues. From germline, CDR1 is SEHNR and CDR2 FQNEAQ (reference sequence).

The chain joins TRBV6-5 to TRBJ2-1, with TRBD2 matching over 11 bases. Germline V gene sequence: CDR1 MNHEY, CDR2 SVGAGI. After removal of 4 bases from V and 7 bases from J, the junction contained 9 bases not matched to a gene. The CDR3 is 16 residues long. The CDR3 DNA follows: TGTGCCAGCAGTTTGGGGATAGCGGGAGGGCGGAATGAGCAGTTCTTC. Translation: CASSLGIAGGRNEQFF.